The source of this T cell receptor (beta chain) is a study of T-cell memory formation after mild COVID-19. Study overall: Clustering of TCRs was largely donor specific. Overall study findings and caveats: The study detected some responding clones in pre-infection memory, suggesting cross-reactive memory joined. Day 15 to 85 contracting clones showed balanced CD4/CD8; day 15 to 37 expanders favored CD4+.

As regards this clonotype: Its cognate antigen is unknown.

TCRdb used MiXCR to reprocess the 5' RACE reads, holding one entry per CDR3 protein. This sample yields some 210,000 distinct CDR3 sequences, of which 25% to 35% are seen a single time; roughly an eighth belongs to the top ten. The sequencing input was PBMCs or a T cell subset sorted from them (not recorded which). This clonotype was obtained from an adult woman who had mild COVID-19 (a few samples of this study predate the infection). Cell type and time point are not known.

Written as DNA, the CDR3 is TGCAGCGTTTTGTCAGGGGGCGACGGGGAGACCCAGTACTTC. Translating gives CSVLSGGDGETQYF. V is TRBV29-1 and J is TRBJ2-5; 8 positions agree with TRBD1. Per germline, CDR1 SQVTM and CDR2 ANQGSEA. V lost 5 bases and J lost 5; bases outside the gene matches: 10. This CDR3 comprises 14 residues.